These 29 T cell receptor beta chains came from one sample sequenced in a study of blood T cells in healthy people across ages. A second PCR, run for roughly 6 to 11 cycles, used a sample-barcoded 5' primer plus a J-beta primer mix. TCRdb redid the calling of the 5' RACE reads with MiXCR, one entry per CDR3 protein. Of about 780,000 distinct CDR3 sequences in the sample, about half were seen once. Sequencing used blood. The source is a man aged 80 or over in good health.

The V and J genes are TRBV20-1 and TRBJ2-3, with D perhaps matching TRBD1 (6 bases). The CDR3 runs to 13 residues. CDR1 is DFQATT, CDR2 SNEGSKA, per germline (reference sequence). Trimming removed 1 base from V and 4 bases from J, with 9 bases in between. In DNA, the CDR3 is TGCAGTGCTAGAGCAGGGGTGGCAGATACGCAGTATTTT. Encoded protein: CSARAGVADTQYF.

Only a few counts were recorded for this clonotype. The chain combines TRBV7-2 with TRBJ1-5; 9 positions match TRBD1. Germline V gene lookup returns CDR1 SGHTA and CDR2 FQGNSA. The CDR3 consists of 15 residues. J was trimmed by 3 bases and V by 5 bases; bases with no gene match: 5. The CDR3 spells CASSITGGNNQPQHF. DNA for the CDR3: TGTGCCAGCAGCATCACAGGGGGCAACAATCAGCCCCAGCATTTT.

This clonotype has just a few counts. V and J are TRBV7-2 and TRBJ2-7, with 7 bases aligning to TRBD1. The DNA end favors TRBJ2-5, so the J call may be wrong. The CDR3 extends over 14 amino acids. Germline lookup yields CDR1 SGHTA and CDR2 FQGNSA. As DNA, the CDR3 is TGTGCCAGCAGCCCACAGACAGGGTGGGAGACCCAGTACTTC. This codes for CASSPQTGWETQYF.

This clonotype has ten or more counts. In nucleotides, the CDR3 is TGTGCCAGCAGTTTTGGGCAGGCCTACAATGAGCAGTTCTTC. Its translation: CASSFGQAYNEQFF. The chain has TRBV28 and TRBJ2-1; D is uncertain. Germline-derived CDR1 and CDR2 are MDHEN and SYDVKM. With 3 bases removed from V and 2 bases from J, the gap between germline ends came to 8 bases. The CDR3 sequence is 14 residues long. Drawing the rest from reference TRBV28 and TRBJ2-1, the complete variable domain is DVKVTQSSRYLVKRTGEKVFLECVQDMDHENMFWYRQDPGLGLRLIYFSYDVKMKEKGDIPEGYSVSREKKERFSLILESASTNQTSMYLCASSFGQAYNEQFFGPGTRLTVL.

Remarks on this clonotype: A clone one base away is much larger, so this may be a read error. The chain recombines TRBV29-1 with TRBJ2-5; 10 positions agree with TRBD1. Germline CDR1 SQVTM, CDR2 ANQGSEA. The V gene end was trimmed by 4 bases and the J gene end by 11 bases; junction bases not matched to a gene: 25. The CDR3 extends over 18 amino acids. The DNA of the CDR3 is TGCAGCGTTGTTTGGCGCACGGGGTGGACAGGGGGGAACAATGAGCAGTACTTC. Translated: CSVVWRTGWTGGNNEQYF.

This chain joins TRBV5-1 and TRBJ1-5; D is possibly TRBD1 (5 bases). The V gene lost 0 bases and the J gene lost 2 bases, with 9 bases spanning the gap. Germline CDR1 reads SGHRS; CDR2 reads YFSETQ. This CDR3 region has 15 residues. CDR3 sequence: CASSLGGTGNQPQHF. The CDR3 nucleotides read TGCGCCAGCAGCTTGGGGGGGACGGGCAATCAGCCCCAGCATTTT.

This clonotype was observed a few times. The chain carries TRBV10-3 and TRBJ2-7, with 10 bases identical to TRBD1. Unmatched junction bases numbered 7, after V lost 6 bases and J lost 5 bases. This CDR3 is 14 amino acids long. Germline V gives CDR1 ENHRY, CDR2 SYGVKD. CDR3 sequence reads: CAIRGTGDTNEQYF. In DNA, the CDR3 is TGTGCCATCAGAGGGACAGGGGATACTAACGAGCAGTACTTC.

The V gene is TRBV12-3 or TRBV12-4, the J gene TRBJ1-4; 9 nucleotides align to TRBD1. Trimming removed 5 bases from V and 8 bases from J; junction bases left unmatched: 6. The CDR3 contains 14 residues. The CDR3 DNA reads TGTGCCAGCAGTCCCGGGACAGGGAAGGAAAAACTGTTTTTT. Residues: CASSPGTGKEKLFF.

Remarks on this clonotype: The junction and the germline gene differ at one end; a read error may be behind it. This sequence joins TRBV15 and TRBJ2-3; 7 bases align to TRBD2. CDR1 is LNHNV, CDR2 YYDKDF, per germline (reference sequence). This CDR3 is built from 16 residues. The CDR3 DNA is TGTGCCACCAGCAGTGTAGCGGGTGTTAATACAGATATGCAGTATTTT. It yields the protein CATSSVAGVNTDMQYF.

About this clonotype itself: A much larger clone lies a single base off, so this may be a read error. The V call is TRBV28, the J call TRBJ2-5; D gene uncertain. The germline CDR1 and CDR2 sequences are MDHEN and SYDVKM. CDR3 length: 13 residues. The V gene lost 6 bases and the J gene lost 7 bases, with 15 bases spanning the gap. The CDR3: CASRTLPVGTQYF. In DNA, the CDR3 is TGTGCCAGCAGAACCCTCCCGGTGGGGACCCAGTACTTC.

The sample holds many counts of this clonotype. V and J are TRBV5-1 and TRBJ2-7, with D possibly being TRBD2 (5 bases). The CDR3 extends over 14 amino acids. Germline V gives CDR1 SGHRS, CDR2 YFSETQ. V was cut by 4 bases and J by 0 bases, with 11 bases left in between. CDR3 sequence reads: CASSPDGLSYEQYF. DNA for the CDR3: TGCGCCAGCAGCCCGGACGGACTCTCCTACGAGCAGTACTTC.

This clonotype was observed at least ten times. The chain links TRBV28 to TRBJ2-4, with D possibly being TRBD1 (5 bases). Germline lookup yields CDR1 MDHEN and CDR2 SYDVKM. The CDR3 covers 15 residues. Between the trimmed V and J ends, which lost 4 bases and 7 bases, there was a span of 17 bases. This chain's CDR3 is CASSSSRVSRNIQYF. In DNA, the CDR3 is TGTGCCAGCAGTTCCAGCAGGGTCTCTCGCAACATTCAGTACTTC.

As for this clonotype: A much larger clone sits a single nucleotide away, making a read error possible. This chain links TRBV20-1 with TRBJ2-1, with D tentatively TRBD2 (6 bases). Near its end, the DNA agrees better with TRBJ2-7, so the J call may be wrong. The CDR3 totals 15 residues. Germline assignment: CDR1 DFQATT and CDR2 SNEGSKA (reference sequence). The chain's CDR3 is CSASRDLSSYNEQYF. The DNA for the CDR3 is TGCAGTGCTTCCCGGGACTTAAGCTCCTACAATGAGCAGTACTTC.

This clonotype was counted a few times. The DNA of the CDR3 is TGTGCCAGCAGTCTCGAACACGACAGGGGGTTGGACGAGCAGTACTTC. Its protein is CASSLEHDRGLDEQYF. This chain joins TRBV6-5 and TRBJ2-7, with 9 bases matching TRBD1. Germline CDR1 is MNHEY and CDR2 is SVGAGI. Trimming at V came to 5 bases and at J to 5 bases, leaving 13 bases not matched to a gene. The CDR3 runs 16 residues.

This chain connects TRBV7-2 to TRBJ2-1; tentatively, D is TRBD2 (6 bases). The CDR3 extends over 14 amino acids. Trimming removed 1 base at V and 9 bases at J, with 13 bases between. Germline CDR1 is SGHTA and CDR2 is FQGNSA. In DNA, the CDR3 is TGTGCCAGCAGCTTAGGGGGAGGCGTTGGTGAGCAGTTCTTC. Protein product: CASSLGGGVGEQFF. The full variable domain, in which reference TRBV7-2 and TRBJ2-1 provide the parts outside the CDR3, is GAGVSQSPSNKVTEKGKDVELRCDPISGHTALYWYRQSLGQGLEFLIYFQGNSAPDKSGLPSDRFSAERTGGSVSTLTIQRTQQEDSAVYLCASSLGGGVGEQFFGPGTRLTVL.

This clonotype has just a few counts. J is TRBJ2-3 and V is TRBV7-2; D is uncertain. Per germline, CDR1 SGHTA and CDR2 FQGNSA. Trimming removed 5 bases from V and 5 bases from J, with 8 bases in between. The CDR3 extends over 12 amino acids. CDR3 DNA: TGTGCCAGCAGCCAGTCGAGAGATACGCAGTATTTT. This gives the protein CASSQSRDTQYF.

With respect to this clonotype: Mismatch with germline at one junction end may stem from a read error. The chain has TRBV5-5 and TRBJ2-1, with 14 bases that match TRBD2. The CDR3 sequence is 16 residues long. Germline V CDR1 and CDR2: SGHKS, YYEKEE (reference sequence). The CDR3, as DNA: TGTGCTAGCAGCTTGGGACTAGCGGGAGTGAGAGAGACCCAGTTCTTC. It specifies CASSLGLAGVRETQFF.

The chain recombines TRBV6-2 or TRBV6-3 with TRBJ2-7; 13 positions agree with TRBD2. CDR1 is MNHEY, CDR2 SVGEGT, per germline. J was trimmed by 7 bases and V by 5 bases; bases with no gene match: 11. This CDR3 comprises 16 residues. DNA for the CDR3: TGTGCCAGCAGTACATGGACTAGCGGGAGTTGGAATGAGCAGTACTTC. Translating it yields CASSTWTSGSWNEQYF.

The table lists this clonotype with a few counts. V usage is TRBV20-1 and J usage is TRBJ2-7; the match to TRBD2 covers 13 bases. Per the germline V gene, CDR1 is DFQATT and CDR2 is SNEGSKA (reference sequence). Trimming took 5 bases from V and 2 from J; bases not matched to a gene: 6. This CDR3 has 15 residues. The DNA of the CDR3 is TGCAGTGCTCTACTAGCGGGAGGGCCCCCCTACGAGCAGTACTTC. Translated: CSALLAGGPPYEQYF.

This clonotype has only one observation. The CDR3 is CASRRGTGGQETQYF. CDR3 coding DNA: TGCGCCAGCAGACGAGGGACAGGGGGACAAGAGACCCAGTACTTC. The chain uses TRBV4-3 and TRBJ2-5; TRBD1 agrees at 11 bases. The V and J ends lost 6 bases and 2 bases, in that order; junction bases with no gene match: 5. The CDR3 totals 15 residues. Germline V gene lookup returns CDR1 LGHNA and CDR2 YSLEER.

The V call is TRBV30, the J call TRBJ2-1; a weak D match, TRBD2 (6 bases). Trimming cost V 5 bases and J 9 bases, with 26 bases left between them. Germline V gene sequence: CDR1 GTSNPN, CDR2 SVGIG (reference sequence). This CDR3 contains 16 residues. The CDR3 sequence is CAWASWDPRLGGEQFF. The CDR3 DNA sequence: TGTGCCTGGGCCTCCTGGGACCCCCGATTGGGGGGTGAGCAGTTCTTC.

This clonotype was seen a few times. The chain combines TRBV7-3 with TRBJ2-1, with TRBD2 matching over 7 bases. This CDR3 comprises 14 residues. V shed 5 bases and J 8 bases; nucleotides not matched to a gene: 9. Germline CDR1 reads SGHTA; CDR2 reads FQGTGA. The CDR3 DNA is TGTGCCAGCAGCCTAGCTAGCGGTCCACATGAGCAGTTCTTC. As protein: CASSLASGPHEQFF.

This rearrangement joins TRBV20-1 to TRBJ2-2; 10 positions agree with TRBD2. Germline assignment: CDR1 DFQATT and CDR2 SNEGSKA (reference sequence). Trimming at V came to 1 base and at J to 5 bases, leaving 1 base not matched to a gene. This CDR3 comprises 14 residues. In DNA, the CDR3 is TGCAGTGCTAGAGGGGGACTAGCGACCGGGGAGCTGTTTTTT. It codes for CSARGGLATGELFF.

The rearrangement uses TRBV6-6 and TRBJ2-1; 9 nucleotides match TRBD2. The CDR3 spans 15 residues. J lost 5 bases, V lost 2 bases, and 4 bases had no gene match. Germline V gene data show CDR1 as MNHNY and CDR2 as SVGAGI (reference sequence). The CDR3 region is CASSYPTSGNNEQFF. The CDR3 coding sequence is TGTGCCAGCAGTTACCCGACTAGCGGCAACAATGAGCAGTTCTTC.

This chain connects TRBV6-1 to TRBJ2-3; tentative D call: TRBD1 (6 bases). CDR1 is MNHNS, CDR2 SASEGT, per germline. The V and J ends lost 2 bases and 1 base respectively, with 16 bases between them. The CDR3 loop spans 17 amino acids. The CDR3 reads CASSERRTAGGTDTQYF. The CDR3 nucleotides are TGTGCCAGCAGTGAACGACGGACAGCAGGAGGCACAGATACGCAGTATTTT.

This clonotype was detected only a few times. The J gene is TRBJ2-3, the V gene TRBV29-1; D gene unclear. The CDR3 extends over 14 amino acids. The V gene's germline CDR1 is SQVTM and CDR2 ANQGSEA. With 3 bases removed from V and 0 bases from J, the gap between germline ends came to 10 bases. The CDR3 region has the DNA TGCAGCGTTGATTCTAGAACTAGCACAGATACGCAGTATTTT. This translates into CSVDSRTSTDTQYF.

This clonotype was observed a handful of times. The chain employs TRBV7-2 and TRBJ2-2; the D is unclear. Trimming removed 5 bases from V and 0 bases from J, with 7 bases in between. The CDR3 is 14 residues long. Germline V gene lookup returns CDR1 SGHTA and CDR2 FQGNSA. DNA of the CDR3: TGTGCCAGCAGCGCCGGCACGAACACCGGGGAGCTGTTTTTT. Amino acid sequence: CASSAGTNTGELFF.

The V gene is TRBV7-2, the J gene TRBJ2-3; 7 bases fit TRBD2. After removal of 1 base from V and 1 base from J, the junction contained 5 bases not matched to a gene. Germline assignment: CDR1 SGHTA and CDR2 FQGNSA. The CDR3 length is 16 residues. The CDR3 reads CASSLGIAGGTDTQYF. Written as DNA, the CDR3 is TGTGCCAGCAGCTTAGGGATAGCGGGTGGCACAGATACGCAGTATTTT.

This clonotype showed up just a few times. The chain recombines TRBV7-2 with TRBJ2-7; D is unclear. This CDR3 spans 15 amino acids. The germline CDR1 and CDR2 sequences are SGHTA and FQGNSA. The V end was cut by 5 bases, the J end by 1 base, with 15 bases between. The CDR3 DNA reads TGTGCCAGCAGCCTAACGGACCTACAGTCCTACGAGCAGTACTTC. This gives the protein CASSLTDLQSYEQYF.